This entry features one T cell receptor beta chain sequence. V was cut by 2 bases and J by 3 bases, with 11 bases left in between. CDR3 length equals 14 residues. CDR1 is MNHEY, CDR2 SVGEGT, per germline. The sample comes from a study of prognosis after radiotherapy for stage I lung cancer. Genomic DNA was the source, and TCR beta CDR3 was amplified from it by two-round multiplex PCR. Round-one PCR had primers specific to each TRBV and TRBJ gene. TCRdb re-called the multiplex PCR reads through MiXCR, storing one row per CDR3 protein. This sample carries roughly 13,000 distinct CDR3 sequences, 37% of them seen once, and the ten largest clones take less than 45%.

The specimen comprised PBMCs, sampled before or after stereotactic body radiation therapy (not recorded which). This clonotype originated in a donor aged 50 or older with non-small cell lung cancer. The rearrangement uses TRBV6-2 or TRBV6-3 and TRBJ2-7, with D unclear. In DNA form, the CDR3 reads TGTGCCAGCAGTTACCCCTTGGAGCGCTACGAGCAGTACTTC. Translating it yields CASSYPLERYEQYF.